This T cell receptor beta chain was captured by sequencing in a study of cytomegalovirus exposure and HLA in healthy donors. Study-wide context: A previous analysis identified 90 million to 140 million unique TCR beta sequences derived from roughly 180 million T cells. Of several hundred genotyped donors, approximately 80% clustered with self-reported Caucasian donors. Study-wide results and caveats: The sole available immune exposure information was CMV serostatus.

Donors showed nominal health when sampled, although they likely had unrecorded immune exposures. This clone occurred a few times. Its antigen is not known. Use of 60 Vbeta and 13 Jbeta primers characterized the PCR. Sequencing was performed with immunoSEQ multiplex PCR; in TCRdb, only in-frame clones are kept and a portion is missing. This table holds over 150,000 clones, 77% found once. The CDR3 is 12 amino acids. CDR1 is SNHLY, CDR2 FYNNEI, per germline. Trimming took 6 bases from V and 6 from J; bases not matched to a gene: 1. The V call is TRBV2, the J call TRBJ2-3; TRBD1 aligns across 9 bases. This sequence originates from a man under 40 in good health and CMV-seropositive. Specimen: PBMCs. The CDR3 bases are TGTGCCAGCAGGACAGGGGGGGATACGCAGTATTTT. It translates to CASRTGGDTQYF.